This TCR beta chain stems from a study of T cells in tuberculosis. Time point given: new active TB diagnosis, blood taken before or within 7 days of starting treatment. The protocol was immunoSEQ multiplex PCR, while the TCRdb copy is restricted to in-frame clones and leaves out a portion. The sample consists of about 34,000 clones, 75% to 95% of them appearing once. CDR1 is MDHEN, CDR2 SYDVKM, per germline. The CDR3 runs to 15 residues. With V trimmed by 5 bases and J by 8 bases, 11 bases remained unmatched. The chain couples TRBV28 to TRBJ1-4, with 7 bases that match TRBD1. The sequence came from an adult with tuberculosis. The sequencing here drew on PBMCs, taken at tuberculosis diagnosis. The CDR3 nucleotides are TGTGCCAGCAGTCTCCCGACAGGGACGGGGGAAAAACTGTTTTTT. As protein: CASSLPTGTGEKLFF. The entire variable domain, with the rest obtained from reference TRBV28 and TRBJ1-4, is as follows: DVKVTQSSRYLVKRTGEKVFLECVQDMDHENMFWYRQDPGLGLRLIYFSYDVKMKEKGDIPEGYSVSREKKERFSLILESASTNQTSMYLCASSLPTGTGEKLFFGSGTQLSVL.